The 25 T cell receptor beta chains presented below share a single source sample, sequenced in a study of blood T cell repertoires in COVID-19. Only in-frame clones appear in the TCRdb table, and some are missing; sequencing was by immunoSEQ multiplex PCR. The data show 150,000 or so clones, approximately 80% seen once. The sequencing sample was made of peripheral blood. The receptors were gathered from a human donor in a cohort sampled during active COVID-19.

The genes are TRBV7-6 and TRBJ2-7; 10 positions match TRBD1. The V and J ends lost 5 bases and 0 bases, in that order; junction bases with no gene match: 7. This CDR3 has 16 residues. The germline CDR1 and CDR2 sequences are SGHVS and FNYEAQ. This CDR3 reads CASSPGTGVSSYEQYF. Here the CDR3 DNA reads TGTGCCAGCAGCCCCGGGACAGGGGTTTCCTCCTACGAGCAGTACTTC.

The V and J genes are TRBV5-1 and TRBJ2-7; TRBD1 might be the D (6 bases). V lost 2 bases, J lost 7 bases, and 7 bases lay in between. CDR3 size: 11 residues. Germline V gene lookup returns CDR1 SGHRS and CDR2 YFSETQ. The DNA of the CDR3 is TGCGCCAGCAGCTTCGACAGGGAGCAGTACTTC. It translates to CASSFDREQYF.

The chain links TRBV7-2 to TRBJ2-3, with 9 nucleotides matching TRBD2. V lost 5 bases and J lost 6; bases outside the gene matches: 6. CDR1 is SGHTA, CDR2 FQGNSA, per germline. The CDR3 consists of 14 residues. The CDR3 region has the DNA TGTGCCAGCAGCCCCGGACTAGCGTGGGATACGCAGTATTTT. Amino acids: CASSPGLAWDTQYF.

V gene TRBV4-3 combines with J gene TRBJ2-1, with 7 nucleotides matching TRBD1. V shed 0 bases, J shed 1 base, and the junction held 3 bases outside the gene matches. The CDR3 sequence is 16 residues long. Germline V lookup: CDR1 LGHNA, CDR2 YSLEER. CDR3 DNA: TGCGCCAGCAGCCAAGACGGCAGGGGGTCCTACAATGAGCAGTTCTTC. Its protein is CASSQDGRGSYNEQFF.

This clone was recorded only once. The rearrangement joins TRBV5-1 to TRBJ2-5; D uncertain. The V gene lost 7 bases and the J gene lost 4 bases, with 14 bases spanning the gap. The CDR3 spans 13 residues. The germline V gene encodes CDR1 SGHRS and CDR2 YFSETQ. CDR3 nucleotide sequence: TGCGCCAGCGGGCGATCTTTTGGAGAGACCCAGTACTTC. It codes for CASGRSFGETQYF.

The genes are TRBV9 and TRBJ2-7; D is unresolved. Trimming cost V 3 bases and J 8 bases, with 15 bases left between them. The V gene's germline CDR1 is SGDLS and CDR2 YYNGEE. CDR3 length: 13 amino acids. CDR3 nucleotide sequence: TGTGCCAGCAGCGCCTCGACATCGCTCAAGCAGTACTTC. It codes for CASSASTSLKQYF.

The V and J genes are TRBV4-3 and TRBJ2-3, with 8 nucleotides matching TRBD2. Germline CDR1 LGHNA, CDR2 YSLEER. V trimming: 3 bases; J trimming: 5 bases; junction bases outside the gene matches: 16. The CDR3 is 18 amino acids. The CDR3 DNA sequence: TGCGCCAGCAGCCAGGCTTCTTTCGGGGGGGGAAATAGAGATACGCAGTATTTT. Its translation: CASSQASFGGGNRDTQYF.

This clone has just a few counts. The rearrangement uses TRBV9 and TRBJ1-1, with TRBD1 identical over 7 bases. CDR3 size: 14 residues. Germline-derived CDR1 and CDR2 are SGDLS and YYNGEE. V gave up 4 bases and J gave up 3 bases; unmatched junction bases: 6. The CDR3 sequence is CASSTDREDTEAFF. The CDR3 DNA is TGTGCCAGCAGCACAGACAGGGAGGACACTGAAGCTTTCTTT. Full variable domain (outside the CDR3, taken from reference TRBV9 and TRBJ1-1): DSGVTQTPKHLITATGQRVTLRCSPRSGDLSVYWYQQSLDQGLQFLIQYYNGEERAKGNILERFSAQQFPDLHSELNLSSLELGDSALYFCASSTDREDTEAFFGQGTRLTVV.

This chain uses TRBV9 with TRBJ2-7, with TRBD2 identical over 8 bases. The J segment lost 1 base and the V segment lost 2 bases, leaving 14 bases of the junction unmatched. This CDR3 spans 18 amino acids. Germline V CDR1 and CDR2: SGDLS, YYNGEE. CDR3 sequence: CASSVDPSGGTSSYEQYF. In DNA form, the CDR3 reads TGTGCCAGCAGCGTCGACCCCTCTGGGGGGACTAGTTCCTACGAGCAGTACTTC. The full variable domain, rest sourced from reference TRBV9 and TRBJ2-7, is DSGVTQTPKHLITATGQRVTLRCSPRSGDLSVYWYQQSLDQGLQFLIQYYNGEERAKGNILERFSAQQFPDLHSELNLSSLELGDSALYFCASSVDPSGGTSSYEQYFGPGTRLTVT.

The V gene is TRBV27, the J gene TRBJ1-1; TRBD1 matches at 9 bases. V lost 4 bases and J lost 3; bases outside the gene matches: 9. The V gene's germline CDR1 is MNHEY and CDR2 SMNVEV (reference sequence). This CDR3 has 16 residues. The CDR3 is CASSSPGQGVYTEAFF. DNA for the CDR3: TGTGCCAGCAGTTCCCCGGGACAGGGTGTTTACACTGAAGCTTTCTTT.

The chain has TRBV30 and TRBJ2-2; TRBD2 might be the D (5 bases). The ends were cut back, 2 bases at V and 6 bases at J, with 13 bases in the middle. Looked up from germline, CDR1 is GTSNPN and CDR2 is SVGIG (reference sequence). The CDR3 length is 14 residues. The CDR3 region has the DNA TGTGCCTGGAGTCGTTCGGGGATAGCCGGGGAGCTGTTTTTT. Translating gives CAWSRSGIAGELFF.

This clone occurred once. The junction departs from the called germline gene at one end, perhaps through a read error. The chain employs TRBV6-5 and TRBJ2-3; D unclear. Germline V CDR1 and CDR2: MNHEY, SVGAGI. This CDR3 region has 15 residues. CDR3 in DNA: TGTGCCAGCAGTAACTCTGGCGGCGGCACAGATACGCAGTATTTT. As protein: CASSNSGGGTDTQYF.

The chain combines TRBV19 with TRBJ1-2; a weak D match, TRBD1 (6 bases). V was cut by 7 bases and J by 6 bases, with 12 bases left in between. The V gene's germline CDR1 is LNHDA and CDR2 SQIVND (reference sequence). The CDR3 loop spans 12 amino acids. The DNA of the CDR3 is TGTGCCAGTAAGGACAGAAGCGATGGCTACACCTTC. Translation: CASKDRSDGYTF.

This chain links TRBV19 with TRBJ2-2; no clear D gene. Germline V lookup: CDR1 LNHDA, CDR2 SQIVND (reference sequence). The CDR3 covers 17 residues. Trimming pared 5 bases from V and 3 bases from J, leaving 19 bases between. CDR3 DNA: TGTGCCAGTAGTCCAAACCACCGTGTAACAGACACCGGGGAGCTGTTTTTT. Its translation: CASSPNHRVTDTGELFF.

This chain uses TRBV6-5 with TRBJ1-2, with TRBD1 matching 7 bases. CDR1 is MNHEY and CDR2 is SVGAGI in the germline V gene. The ends lost 5 bases at V and 2 bases at J; junction bases unmatched: 5. The CDR3 runs to 14 residues. CDR3 sequence: CASSLNRGNYGYTF. Here the CDR3 DNA reads TGTGCCAGCAGTCTGAACAGGGGAAACTATGGCTACACCTTC.

This clone was picked up a small number of times. V gene TRBV5-1 combines with J gene TRBJ2-1, with TRBD2 matching 10 bases. Germline V gene sequence: CDR1 SGHRS, CDR2 YFSETQ. V was clipped by 2 bases and J by 9 bases; unmatched bases: 11. The CDR3 has 16 residues. The CDR3 nucleotides are TGCGCCAGCAGCTTCCGGACTAGCGGCAGTGGGGGTGAGCAGTTCTTC. Encoded protein: CASSFRTSGSGGEQFF.

The chain is built from TRBV6-2 or TRBV6-3 and TRBJ1-2, with 8 bases aligning to TRBD1. In germline, CDR1 is MNHEY, CDR2 SVGEGT. V lost 5 bases and J lost 4; bases outside the gene matches: 3. The CDR3 is made up of 13 amino acids. The CDR3: CASSPTGGYGYTF. The CDR3 DNA reads TGTGCCAGCAGTCCAACAGGGGGCTATGGCTACACCTTC.

This rearrangement joins TRBV28 to TRBJ1-5, with TRBD1 matching over 8 bases. The J segment lost 6 bases and the V segment lost 5 bases, leaving 9 bases of the junction unmatched. There are 15 residues in the CDR3. The germline CDR1 and CDR2 sequences are MDHEN and SYDVKM. In DNA form, the CDR3 reads TGTGCCAGCAGTACAATGCCAGGGGGCGGTCAGCCCCAGCATTTT. Translating gives CASSTMPGGGQPQHF.

The genes are TRBV24-1 and TRBJ1-5; D uncertain. The germline V gene has CDR1 KGHDR and CDR2 SFDVKD. Trimming cost V 3 bases and J 1 base, with 9 bases left between them. The CDR3 has 15 residues. The CDR3 bases are TGTGCCACCAGTGATGGGGAGGAAAGCAATCAGCCCCAGCATTTT. This encodes CATSDGEESNQPQHF.

The rearrangement joins TRBV4-3 to TRBJ2-3; 9 nucleotides match TRBD2. V trimming: 0 bases; J trimming: 4 bases; junction bases outside the gene matches: 11. The CDR3 consists of 18 residues. Germline V CDR1 and CDR2: LGHNA, YSLEER. DNA for the CDR3: TGCGCCAGCAGCCAAGATCAGTCGGGGCTAGCGGGACCAGATACGCAGTATTTT. It encodes CASSQDQSGLAGPDTQYF.

The V call is TRBV18, the J call TRBJ1-1; the match to TRBD1 covers 7 bases. The length of the CDR3 is 16 residues. Germline CDR1 is KGHSH and CDR2 is LQKENI. The ends lost 6 bases at V and 6 bases at J; junction bases unmatched: 16. The CDR3 DNA follows: TGTGCCAGCTCCCAGACCTTGGGCCAGGGGGAGGCTGAAGCTTTCTTT. As protein: CASSQTLGQGEAEAFF.

This clone was seen a few times. This rearrangement joins TRBV30 to TRBJ1-2, with 11 positions matching TRBD1. Germline CDR1 is GTSNPN and CDR2 is SVGIG (reference sequence). This CDR3 is 14 amino acids long. Unmatched junction bases numbered 5, after V lost 3 bases and J lost 5 bases. The DNA for the CDR3 is TGTGCCTGGAGGCGGACAGGGGGCGAGTATGGCTACACCTTC. Translating it yields CAWRRTGGEYGYTF.

V is TRBV10-3 and J is TRBJ1-6; D is undetermined. The CDR3 length is 15 residues. CDR1 ENHRY and CDR2 SYGVKD come from the germline V gene. V was cut by 0 bases and J by 3 bases, with 6 bases left in between. The CDR3 sequence: CAISESGGYNSPLHF. CDR3 DNA sequence: TGTGCCATCAGTGAGTCTGGCGGCTATAATTCACCCCTCCACTTT.

In nucleotides, the CDR3 is TGTGCCAGTAAGTACAGCTACTCTGGGGCCAACGTCCTGACTTTC. The encoded protein is CASKYSYSGANVLTF. V gene TRBV19 combines with J gene TRBJ2-6; no reliable D call. The germline CDR1 and CDR2 sequences are LNHDA and SQIVND (reference sequence). The CDR3 contains 15 residues. The V and J ends lost 7 bases and 0 bases respectively, with 10 bases between them.

This chain uses TRBV4-2 with TRBJ2-3; TRBD2 might be the D (6 bases). V dropped 0 bases and J dropped 11 bases, with 12 bases sitting between them. This CDR3 is 13 amino acids long. The germline CDR1 and CDR2 sequences are LGHNA and YNFKEQ. The CDR3 coding sequence is TGTGCCAGCAGCCAAGATGACGGGCGGGAGCAGTATTTT. Translating gives CASSQDDGREQYF.